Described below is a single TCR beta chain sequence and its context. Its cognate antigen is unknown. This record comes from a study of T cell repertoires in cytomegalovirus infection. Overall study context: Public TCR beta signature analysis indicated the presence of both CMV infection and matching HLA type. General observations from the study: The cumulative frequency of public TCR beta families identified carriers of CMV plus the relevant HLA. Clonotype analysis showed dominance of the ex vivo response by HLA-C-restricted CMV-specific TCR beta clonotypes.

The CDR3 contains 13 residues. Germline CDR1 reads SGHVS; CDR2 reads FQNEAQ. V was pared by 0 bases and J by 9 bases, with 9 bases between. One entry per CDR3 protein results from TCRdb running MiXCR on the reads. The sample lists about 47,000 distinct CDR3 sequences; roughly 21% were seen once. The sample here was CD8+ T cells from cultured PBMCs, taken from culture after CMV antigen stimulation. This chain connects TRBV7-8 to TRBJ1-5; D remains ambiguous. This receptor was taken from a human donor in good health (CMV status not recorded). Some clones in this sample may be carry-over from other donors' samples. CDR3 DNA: TGTGCCAGCAGCTTAGCAGATTCTTGGCCCCAGCATTTT. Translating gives CASSLADSWPQHF.